The T cell receptor (beta chain) described here comes from a study of Ad26.COV2.S vaccination and SARS-CoV-2 variants. Sequencing used immunoSEQ multiplex PCR; TCRdb keeps in-frame clones, though not all of them. The sample yields around 450,000 clones, roughly nine tenths seen once. Per the germline V gene, CDR1 is MNHEY and CDR2 is SVGAGI. Trimming removed 1 base from V and 2 bases from J, with 15 bases in between. The CDR3 contains 16 residues. The treatment: some 20 received Ad26.COV2.S at low or high dose, single or two shots; about 5 received placebo; per-sample allocation not given. At day 63 after the first vaccine or placebo injection, samples were drawn.

This sequence joins TRBV6-5 and TRBJ2-7; a possible D gene is TRBD1 (5 bases). The receptor was isolated from a person aged 18-60 years who received the Ad26.COV2.S COVID-19 vaccine or a placebo. The sample here was peripheral blood, taken in a trial of Ad26.COV2.S vaccine versus placebo. CDR3 protein: CASSYFPETVTYEQYF. DNA of the CDR3: TGTGCCAGCAGTTACTTTCCCGAGACAGTTACCTACGAGCAGTACTTC.